Below are 15 T cell receptor beta chains sequenced from a single sample in a study of cytomegalovirus exposure and HLA in healthy donors. 60 Vbeta and 13 Jbeta primers were used in PCR. Method: immunoSEQ multiplex PCR; TCRdb's copy keeps in-frame clones and lacks some. The data hold about 130,000 clones, with roughly 80% observed a single time. The sample was PBMCs. These TCRs come from a male donor in good health and CMV-seronegative.

This clone has more than one count but fewer than ten. The chain links TRBV15 to TRBJ2-7; 11 positions match TRBD1. Trimming removed 0 bases from V and 5 bases from J; junction bases left unmatched: 6. Germline V lookup: CDR1 LNHNV, CDR2 YYDKDF (reference sequence). This CDR3 is 16 amino acids long. The CDR3 spells CATSRELGGQGDEQYF. CDR3 DNA sequence: TGTGCCACCAGCAGAGAATTAGGGGGACAGGGGGACGAGCAGTACTTC.

This chain joins TRBV5-6 and TRBJ2-7; D unresolved. V lost 4 bases and J lost 4, with 9 bases in between. The CDR3 is made up of 12 amino acids. CDR1 is SGHDT, CDR2 YYEEEE, per germline. The CDR3 loop reads CASSRTEYEQYF. CDR3 nucleotide sequence: TGTGCCAGCAGCCGAACAGAGTACGAGCAGTACTTC. Supplemented by reference TRBV5-6 and TRBJ2-7, the full variable domain reads DAGVTQSPTHLIKTRGQQVTLRCSPKSGHDTVSWYQQALGQGPQFIFQYYEEEERQRGNFPDRFSGHQFPNYSSELNVNALLLGDSALYLCASSRTEYEQYFGPGTRLTVT.

The chain is built from TRBV7-8 and TRBJ2-2; D may be TRBD2 (7 bases). Per germline, CDR1 SGHVS and CDR2 FQNEAQ. CDR3 length: 16 residues. Trimming left V 2 bases short and J 0 bases short, with 10 bases between. Written as DNA, the CDR3 is TGTGCCAGCAGCTTACTAGGGGGGGCGAACACCGGGGAGCTGTTTTTT. Its protein product is CASSLLGGANTGELFF.

In DNA, the CDR3 is TGTGCCAGCAGTCAGACAGGGGGCTCCTACGAGCAGTACTTC. It specifies CASSQTGGSYEQYF. The rearrangement joins TRBV6-6 to TRBJ2-7; 9 bases line up with TRBD1. J was trimmed by 0 bases and V by 5 bases; bases with no gene match: 2. Germline CDR1 reads MNHNY; CDR2 reads SVGAGI (reference sequence). The CDR3 contains 14 residues.

The chain couples TRBV20-1 to TRBJ1-5; no firm D call. Germline CDR1 and CDR2: DFQATT and SNEGSKA (reference sequence). Deletions cut 6 bases from V and 4 bases from J, with 7 bases between. There are 11 residues in the CDR3. In DNA form, the CDR3 reads TGCAGTGCCATCAATAATCAGCCCCAGCATTTT. This sequence encodes CSAINNQPQHF.

Here the CDR3 DNA reads TGTGCCAGCTCACCGGGACTAGCGGGTTACAATGAGCAGTTCTTC. It yields the protein CASSPGLAGYNEQFF. The V gene is TRBV18, the J gene TRBJ2-1; 12 nucleotides align to TRBD2. V shed 3 bases, J shed 4 bases, and the junction held 1 base outside the gene matches. The CDR3 loop spans 15 amino acids. CDR1 is KGHSH and CDR2 is LQKENI in the germline V gene.

The chain's CDR3 is CASSFDAGQGGETQYF. The CDR3 DNA sequence: TGTGCCAGCAGCTTTGATGCGGGACAGGGCGGGGAGACCCAGTACTTC. The chain recombines TRBV5-5 with TRBJ2-5, with 9 bases that match TRBD1. Unmatched junction bases numbered 10, after V lost 2 bases and J lost 5 bases. Per germline, CDR1 SGHKS and CDR2 YYEKEE (reference sequence). The CDR3 spans 16 residues.

V gene TRBV12-5 combines with J gene TRBJ2-1, with 12 bases matching TRBD2. CDR1 and CDR2 (germline): LGHNT, FRNRAP. V was pared by 5 bases and J by 13 bases, with 9 bases of the junction left unmatched. The CDR3 runs 14 residues. The CDR3 here is CASGTLGLAGNQFF. As DNA, the CDR3 is TGTGCTAGTGGTACCTTAGGACTAGCGGGGAACCAGTTCTTC.

The chain uses TRBV7-2 and TRBJ1-2; tentatively, D is TRBD1 (6 bases). Trimming stripped 2 bases from V and 3 bases from J, with 19 bases between. CDR3 size: 17 residues. Germline CDR1 SGHTA, CDR2 FQGNSA. DNA for the CDR3: TGTGCCAGCAGCTTACAGGGGCGAGGGTACAGGGACTATGGCTACACCTTC. Translating it yields CASSLQGRGYRDYGYTF.

V is TRBV2 and J is TRBJ2-5; no firm D call. This CDR3 region has 14 residues. Deletions cut 7 bases from V and 3 bases from J, with 15 bases between. Germline CDR1 SNHLY, CDR2 FYNNEI. The CDR3 DNA is TGTGCCAGCACCTCGACATCGGTGGAAGAGACCCAGTACTTC. Protein sequence: CASTSTSVEETQYF.

The chain has TRBV19 and TRBJ1-5; TRBD1 matches 7 bases. The junction had 6 bases not matched to a gene; V was cut back by 9 bases and J by 7 bases. Germline V gene sequence: CDR1 LNHDA, CDR2 SQIVND (reference sequence). The CDR3 covers 12 residues. The CDR3 here is CASTGEGQPQHF. CDR3 in DNA: TGTGCCAGCACAGGGGAAGGACAGCCCCAGCATTTT.

The chain recombines TRBV12-5 with TRBJ2-1, with 14 bases lining up with TRBD2. V shed 3 bases, J shed 4 bases, and the junction held 8 bases outside the gene matches. Germline-derived CDR1 and CDR2 are LGHNT and FRNRAP. This CDR3 is 18 amino acids long. DNA of the CDR3: TGTGCTAGTGGTTTACCACCTGGGACTAGCGGGGGTTACAATGAGCAGTTCTTC. Its protein product is CASGLPPGTSGGYNEQFF.

The chain is built from TRBV4-1 and TRBJ1-4; D may be TRBD1 (5 bases). The length of the CDR3 is 15 residues. CDR1 MGHRA and CDR2 YSYEKL come from the germline V gene. V was clipped by 2 bases and J by 1 base, with 8 bases between them. The CDR3 coding sequence is TGCGCCAGCAGCCAAACAGGCGGAACTAATGAAAAACTGTTTTTT. The encoded protein is CASSQTGGTNEKLFF.

The chain links TRBV11-2 to TRBJ2-1, with 12 positions matching TRBD2. The CDR3 loop spans 14 amino acids. V dropped 8 bases and J dropped 10; count of bases not matched to a gene: 9. The germline gives CDR1 SGHAT, CDR2 FQNNGV. The CDR3: CASEPSGGEQEQFF. DNA for the CDR3: TGTGCCAGCGAACCTAGCGGGGGGGAACAGGAGCAGTTCTTC.

The rearrangement links TRBV6-6 to TRBJ1-2; possibly TRBD1 for D (5 bases). V was clipped by 0 bases and J by 6 bases, with 11 bases between them. Germline-derived CDR1 and CDR2 are MNHNY and SVGAGI (reference sequence). The CDR3 loop spans 14 amino acids. In DNA, the CDR3 is TGTGCCAGCAGTTACTCGAACAGGAATCATGGCTACACCTTC. Amino acid sequence: CASSYSNRNHGYTF.